This T cell receptor beta chain derives from a study of blood T cell repertoires in COVID-19. Study information: Researchers got acute and convalescent COVID-19 samples from the United States, Italy and Spain. The analysed material was cDNA or gDNA that came from T cells, B-cell-depleted T cells, or PBMCs.

This clone was found a few times. In the original processing: Amplification with reference gene primers provided the estimates of nucleated cell counts. The method was immunoSEQ multiplex PCR; TCRdb's version includes in-frame clones alone and lacks a portion of them. That table furnishes V, J and clone size, whereas the DNA furnished D and trimming. The data contain roughly 260,000 clones, around 89% of them seen just once; the ten biggest clones take up approximately 3.8%. V lost 6 bases and J lost 4, with 13 bases in between. The germline V gene encodes CDR1 SNHLY and CDR2 FYNNEI. This CDR3 region has 13 residues.

The sample comprised peripheral blood. The chain links TRBV2 to TRBJ2-7; D is possibly TRBD2 (6 bases). The TCR was taken from a man aged 60 to 75 who had recovered from COVID-19. This CDR3 reads CASSNQEGYEQYF. Written as DNA, the CDR3 is TGTGCCAGCAGCAACCAGGAGGGGTACGAGCAGTACTTC.